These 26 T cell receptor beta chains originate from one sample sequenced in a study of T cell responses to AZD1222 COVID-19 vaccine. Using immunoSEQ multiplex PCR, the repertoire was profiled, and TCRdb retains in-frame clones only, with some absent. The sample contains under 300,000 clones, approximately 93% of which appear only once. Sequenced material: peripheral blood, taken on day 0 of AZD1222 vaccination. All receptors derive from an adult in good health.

The CDR3, as DNA: TGTGCCAGCAGCTCCGCGGGGTACACCGGGGAGCTGTTTTTT. Translated, it gives CASSSAGYTGELFF. This rearrangement joins TRBV5-4 to TRBJ2-2; a possible D gene is TRBD2 (6 bases). The CDR3 consists of 14 residues. CDR1 and CDR2 (germline): SGHNT, YYREEE (reference sequence). V was clipped by 3 bases and J by 3 bases, with 9 bases between them.

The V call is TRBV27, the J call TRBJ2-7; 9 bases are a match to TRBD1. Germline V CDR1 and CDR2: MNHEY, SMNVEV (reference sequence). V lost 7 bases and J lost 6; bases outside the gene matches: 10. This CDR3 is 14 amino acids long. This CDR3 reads CASNHGDRDGEQYF. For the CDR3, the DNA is TGTGCCAGCAATCATGGGGACAGGGATGGCGAGCAGTACTTC.

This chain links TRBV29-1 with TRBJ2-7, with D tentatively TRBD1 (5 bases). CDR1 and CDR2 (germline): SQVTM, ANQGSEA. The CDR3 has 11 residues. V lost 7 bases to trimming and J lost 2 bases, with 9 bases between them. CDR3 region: CSAGNTYEQYF. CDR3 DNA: TGCAGCGCAGGGAACACCTACGAGCAGTACTTC.

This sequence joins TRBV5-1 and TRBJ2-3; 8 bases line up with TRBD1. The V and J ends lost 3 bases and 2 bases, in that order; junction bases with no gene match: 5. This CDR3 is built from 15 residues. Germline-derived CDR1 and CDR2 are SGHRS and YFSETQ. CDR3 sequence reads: CASSSGTGYTDTQYF. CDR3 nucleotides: TGCGCCAGCAGCTCCGGGACAGGATACACAGATACGCAGTATTTT.

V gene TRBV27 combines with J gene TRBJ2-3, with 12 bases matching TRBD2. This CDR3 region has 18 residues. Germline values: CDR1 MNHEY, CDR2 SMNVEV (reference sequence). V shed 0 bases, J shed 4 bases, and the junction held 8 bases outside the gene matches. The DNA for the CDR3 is TGTGCCAGCAGTTTATCGATGCAGGCTAGCGGGGGGGCAGATACGCAGTATTTT. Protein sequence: CASSLSMQASGGADTQYF.

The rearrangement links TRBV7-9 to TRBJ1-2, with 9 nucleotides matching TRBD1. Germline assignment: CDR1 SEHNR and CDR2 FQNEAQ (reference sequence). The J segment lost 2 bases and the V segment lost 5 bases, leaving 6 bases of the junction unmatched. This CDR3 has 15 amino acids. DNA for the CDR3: TGTGCCAGCAGCATTAGGACAGGGGACAACTATGGCTACACCTTC. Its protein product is CASSIRTGDNYGYTF.

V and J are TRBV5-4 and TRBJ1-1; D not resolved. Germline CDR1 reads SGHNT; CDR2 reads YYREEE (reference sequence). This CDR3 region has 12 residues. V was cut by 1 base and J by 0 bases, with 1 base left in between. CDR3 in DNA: TGTGCCAGCAGCTTGATGAACACTGAAGCTTTCTTT. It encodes CASSLMNTEAFF.

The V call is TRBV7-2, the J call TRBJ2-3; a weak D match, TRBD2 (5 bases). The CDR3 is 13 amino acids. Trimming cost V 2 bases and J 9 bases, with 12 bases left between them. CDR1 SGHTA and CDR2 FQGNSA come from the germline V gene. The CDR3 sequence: CASSLKARGTQYF. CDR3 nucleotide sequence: TGTGCCAGCAGCTTAAAAGCCCGAGGGACGCAGTATTTT.

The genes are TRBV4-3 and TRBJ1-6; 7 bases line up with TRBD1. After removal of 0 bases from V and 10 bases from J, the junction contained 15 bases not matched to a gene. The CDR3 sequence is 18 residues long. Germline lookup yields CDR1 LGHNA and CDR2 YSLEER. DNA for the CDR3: TGCGCCAGCAGCCAAGACCACCCGAGGACAGGAAGCAACTCACCCCTCCACTTT. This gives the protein CASSQDHPRTGSNSPLHF.

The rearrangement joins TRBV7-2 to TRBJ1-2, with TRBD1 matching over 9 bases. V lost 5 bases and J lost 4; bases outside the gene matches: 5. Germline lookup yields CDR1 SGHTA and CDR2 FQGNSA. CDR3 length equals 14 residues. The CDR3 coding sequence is TGTGCCAGCAGCCCGGGACAGGGCCCCTATGGCTACACCTTC. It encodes CASSPGQGPYGYTF.

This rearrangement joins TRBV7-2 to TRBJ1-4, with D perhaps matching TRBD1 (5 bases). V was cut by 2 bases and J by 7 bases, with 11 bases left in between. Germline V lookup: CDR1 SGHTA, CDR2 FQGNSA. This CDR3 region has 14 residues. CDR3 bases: TGTGCCAGCAGCTTACGGGGGTTTGTTGAAAAACTGTTTTTT. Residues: CASSLRGFVEKLFF.

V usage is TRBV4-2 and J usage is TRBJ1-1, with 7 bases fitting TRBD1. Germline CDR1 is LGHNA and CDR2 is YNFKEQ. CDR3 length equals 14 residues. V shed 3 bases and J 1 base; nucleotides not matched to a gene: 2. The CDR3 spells CASSQGQKNTEAFF. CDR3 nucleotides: TGTGCCAGCAGCCAGGGACAGAAGAACACTGAAGCTTTCTTT.

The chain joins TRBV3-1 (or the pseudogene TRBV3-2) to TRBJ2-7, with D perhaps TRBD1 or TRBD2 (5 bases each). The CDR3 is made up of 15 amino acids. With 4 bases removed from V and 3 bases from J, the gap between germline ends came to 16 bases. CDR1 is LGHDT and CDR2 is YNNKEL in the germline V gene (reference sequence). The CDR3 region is CASSPGASLGYEQYF. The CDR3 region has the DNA TGTGCCAGCAGCCCCGGGGCTAGCCTCGGCTACGAGCAGTACTTC.

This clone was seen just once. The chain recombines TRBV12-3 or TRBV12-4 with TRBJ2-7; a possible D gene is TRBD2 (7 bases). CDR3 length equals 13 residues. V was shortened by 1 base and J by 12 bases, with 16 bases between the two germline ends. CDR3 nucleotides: TGTGCCAGCAGTTTAGGGGGGGGCCTTATAACGTACTTC. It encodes CASSLGGGLITYF.

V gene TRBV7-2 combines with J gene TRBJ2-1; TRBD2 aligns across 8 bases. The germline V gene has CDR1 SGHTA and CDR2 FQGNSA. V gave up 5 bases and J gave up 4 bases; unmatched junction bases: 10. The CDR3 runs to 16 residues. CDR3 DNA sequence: TGTGCCAGCAGCGACAAGCGGGGGTCGGGTTACAATGAGCAGTTCTTC. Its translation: CASSDKRGSGYNEQFF. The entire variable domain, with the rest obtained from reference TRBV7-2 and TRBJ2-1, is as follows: GAGVSQSPSNKVTEKGKDVELRCDPISGHTALYWYRQSLGQGLEFLIYFQGNSAPDKSGLPSDRFSAERTGGSVSTLTIQRTQQEDSAVYLCASSDKRGSGYNEQFFGPGTRLTVL.

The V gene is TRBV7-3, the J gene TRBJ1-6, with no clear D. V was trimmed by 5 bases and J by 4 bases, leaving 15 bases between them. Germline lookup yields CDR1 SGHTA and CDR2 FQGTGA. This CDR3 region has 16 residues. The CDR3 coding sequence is TGTGCCAGCAGCCCGCTAGGTGAGGGTTATAATTCACCCCTCCACTTT. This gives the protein CASSPLGEGYNSPLHF. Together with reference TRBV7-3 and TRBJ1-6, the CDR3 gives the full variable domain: GAGVSQTPSNKVTEKGKYVELRCDPISGHTALYWYRQSLGQGPEFLIYFQGTGAADDSGLPNDRFFAVRPEGSVSTLKIQRTERGDSAVYLCASSPLGEGYNSPLHFGNGTRLTVT.

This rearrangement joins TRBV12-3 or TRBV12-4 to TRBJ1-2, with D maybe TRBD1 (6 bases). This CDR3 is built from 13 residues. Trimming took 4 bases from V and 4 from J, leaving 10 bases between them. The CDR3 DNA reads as TGTGCCAGCAGTTCGGCACAGGGCTATGGCTACACCTTC. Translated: CASSSAQGYGYTF.

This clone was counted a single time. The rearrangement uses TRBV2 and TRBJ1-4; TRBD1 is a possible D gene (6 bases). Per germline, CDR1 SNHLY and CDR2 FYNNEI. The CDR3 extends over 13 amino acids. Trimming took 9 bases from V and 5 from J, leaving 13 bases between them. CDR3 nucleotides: TGTGCCAGTGGGGGGCGAGGGAATGAAAAACTGTTTTTT. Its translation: CASGGRGNEKLFF.

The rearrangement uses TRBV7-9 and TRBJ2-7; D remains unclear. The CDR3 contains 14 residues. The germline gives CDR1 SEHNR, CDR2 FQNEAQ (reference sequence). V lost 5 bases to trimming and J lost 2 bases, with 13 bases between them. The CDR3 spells CASSPRTAAYEQYF. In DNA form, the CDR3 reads TGTGCCAGCAGCCCCCGGACGGCAGCCTACGAGCAGTACTTC.

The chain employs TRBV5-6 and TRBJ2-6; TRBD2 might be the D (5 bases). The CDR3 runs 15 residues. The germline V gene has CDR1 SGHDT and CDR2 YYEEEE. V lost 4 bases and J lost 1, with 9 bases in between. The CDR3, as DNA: TGTGCCAGCAGCCCGGGAAGGTCTGGGGCCAACGTCCTGACTTTC. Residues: CASSPGRSGANVLTF.

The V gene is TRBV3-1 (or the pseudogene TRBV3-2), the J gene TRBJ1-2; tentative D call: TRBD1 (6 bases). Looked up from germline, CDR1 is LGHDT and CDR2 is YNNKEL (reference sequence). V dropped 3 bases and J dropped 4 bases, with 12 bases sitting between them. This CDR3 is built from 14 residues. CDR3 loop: CASSHTGTPYGYTF. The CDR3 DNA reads TGTGCCAGCAGCCATACCGGGACACCCTATGGCTACACCTTC.

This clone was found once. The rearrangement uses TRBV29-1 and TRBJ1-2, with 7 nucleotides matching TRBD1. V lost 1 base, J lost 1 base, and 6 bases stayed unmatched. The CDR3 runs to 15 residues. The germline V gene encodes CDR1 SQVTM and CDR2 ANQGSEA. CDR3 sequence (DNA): TGCAGCGTTGAAGGGGTCGGGACAGATAACTATGGCTACACCTTC. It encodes CSVEGVGTDNYGYTF.

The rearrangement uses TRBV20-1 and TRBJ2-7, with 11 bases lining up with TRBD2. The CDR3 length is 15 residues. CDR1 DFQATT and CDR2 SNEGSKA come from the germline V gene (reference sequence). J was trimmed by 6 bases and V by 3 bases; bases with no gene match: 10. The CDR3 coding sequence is TGCAGTGCTAGTCTTACTAGCGGGAGCCTGGGCGAGCAGTACTTC. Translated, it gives CSASLTSGSLGEQYF.

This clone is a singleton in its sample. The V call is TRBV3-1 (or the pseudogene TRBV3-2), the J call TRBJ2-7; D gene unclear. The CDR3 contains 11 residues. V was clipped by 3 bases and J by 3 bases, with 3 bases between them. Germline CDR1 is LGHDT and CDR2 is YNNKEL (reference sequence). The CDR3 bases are TGTGCCAGCAGCCAGTTCTACGAGCAGTACTTC. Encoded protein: CASSQFYEQYF.

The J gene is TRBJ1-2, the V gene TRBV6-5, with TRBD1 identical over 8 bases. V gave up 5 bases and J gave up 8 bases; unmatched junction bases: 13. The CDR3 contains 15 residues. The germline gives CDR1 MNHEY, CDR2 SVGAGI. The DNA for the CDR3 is TGTGCCAGCAGTCCCTCAGGGGGCGGGAAGGGCGGCTACACCTTC. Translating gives CASSPSGGGKGGYTF.

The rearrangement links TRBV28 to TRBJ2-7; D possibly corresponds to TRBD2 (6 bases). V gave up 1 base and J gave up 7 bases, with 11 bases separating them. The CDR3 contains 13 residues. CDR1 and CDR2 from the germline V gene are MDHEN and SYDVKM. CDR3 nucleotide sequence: TGTGCCAGCAGTTTATTTTTGGGGGGTGAGCAGTACTTC. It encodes CASSLFLGGEQYF. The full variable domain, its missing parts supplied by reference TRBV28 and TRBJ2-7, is DVKVTQSSRYLVKRTGEKVFLECVQDMDHENMFWYRQDPGLGLRLIYFSYDVKMKEKGDIPEGYSVSREKKERFSLILESASTNQTSMYLCASSLFLGGEQYFGPGTRLTVT.